The 15 T cell receptor beta chains reported below all come from one sample, sequenced in a study of T cell repertoires in cytomegalovirus infection. Antigens for these TCRs are unknown. TCRdb re-derived calls from the reads in MiXCR, one entry per CDR3 protein. This table holds approximately 340,000 distinct CDR3 sequences, roughly 29% found once. The starting material was cultured PBMCs, obtained from culture after CMV antigen stimulation. Receptors originate from a human donor in good health (CMV status not recorded). Some clones in this sample may be carry-over from other donors' samples.

The rearrangement joins TRBV7-2 to TRBJ2-3, with 10 nucleotides matching TRBD2. The germline V gene has CDR1 SGHTA and CDR2 FQGNSA. J lost 2 bases, V lost 6 bases, and 5 bases had no gene match. The CDR3 is 15 amino acids. CDR3: CASRYSGRITDTQYF. CDR3 in DNA: TGTGCCAGCAGATATAGCGGGAGGATCACAGATACGCAGTATTTT.

This rearrangement joins TRBV6-5 to TRBJ2-7, with TRBD1 matching over 9 bases. There are 15 residues in the CDR3. Germline V gene lookup returns CDR1 MNHEY and CDR2 SVGAGI. The V segment lost 7 bases and the J segment 2 bases; nucleotides outside the gene matches: 9. The CDR3 DNA is TGTGCCAGCATTCAAGGACAGGGGTTGGCCTACGAGCAGTACTTC. Its protein product is CASIQGQGLAYEQYF.

The rearrangement uses TRBV27 and TRBJ2-2, with a tentative D call TRBD1 (6 bases). The ends were cut back, 5 bases at V and 8 bases at J, with 12 bases in the middle. Germline CDR1 MNHEY, CDR2 SMNVEV (reference sequence). The CDR3 covers 13 residues. The CDR3 DNA reads as TGTGCCAGCAGTCTACAGGGAGTAGGGGAGCTGTTTTTT. This sequence encodes CASSLQGVGELFF.

The chain recombines TRBV6-6 with TRBJ1-1; 7 bases map to TRBD1. This CDR3 comprises 15 residues. CDR1 is MNHNY, CDR2 SVGAGI, per germline (reference sequence). J was trimmed by 4 bases and V by 2 bases; bases with no gene match: 7. CDR3 nucleotide sequence: TGTGCCAGCAGTTACCCGAACAGGGGCGGCACTGAAGCTTTCTTT. This sequence encodes CASSYPNRGGTEAFF.

This rearrangement joins TRBV7-6 to TRBJ2-3; D remains ambiguous. Trimming removed 1 base at V and 2 bases at J, with 10 bases between. Looked up from germline, CDR1 is SGHVS and CDR2 is FNYEAQ. This CDR3 is built from 15 residues. The CDR3 sequence: CASSLGLVLTDTQYF. The CDR3 nucleotides read TGTGCCAGCAGCTTAGGGCTCGTCCTCACAGATACGCAGTATTTT. Together with reference TRBV7-6 and TRBJ2-3, the CDR3 gives the full variable domain: GAGVSQSPRYKVTKRGQDVALRCDPISGHVSLYWYRQALGQGPEFLTYFNYEAQQDKSGLPNDRFSAERPEGSISTLTIQRTEQRDSAMYRCASSLGLVLTDTQYFGPGTRLTVL.

The chain carries TRBV5-5 and TRBJ1-1; the match to TRBD1 covers 9 bases. The CDR3 contains 16 residues. Germline lookup yields CDR1 SGHKS and CDR2 YYEKEE (reference sequence). Losses at the gene ends were 3 bases for V and 0 bases for J; bases not matched to a gene: 6. The CDR3 bases are TGTGCCAGCAGCTGGTCGACAGGGGGTTTGAACACTGAAGCTTTCTTT. Residues: CASSWSTGGLNTEAFF. The variable domain in full, with the rest retrieved from reference TRBV5-5 and TRBJ1-1, is DAGVTQSPTHLIKTRGQQVTLRCSPISGHKSVSWYQQVLGQGPQFIFQYYEKEERGRGNFPDRFSARQFPNYSSELNVNALLLGDSALYLCASSWSTGGLNTEAFFGQGTRLTVV.

The V and J genes are TRBV28 and TRBJ2-7; the match to TRBD1 covers 7 bases. V was pared by 3 bases and J by 3 bases, with 14 bases of the junction left unmatched. Germline CDR1 reads MDHEN; CDR2 reads SYDVKM. The CDR3 is 17 amino acids. The CDR3 here is CASSFAQGSLLIYEQYF. The CDR3 bases are TGTGCCAGCAGTTTTGCACAGGGGTCCTTACTCATCTACGAGCAGTACTTC.

The V and J genes are TRBV2 and TRBJ2-1; a possible D gene is TRBD2 (6 bases). V was pared by 8 bases and J by 3 bases, with 11 bases between. This CDR3 contains 13 residues. Germline loops: CDR1 SNHLY, CDR2 FYNNEI. CDR3 amino acids: CASRELNYNEQFF. CDR3 nucleotides: TGTGCCAGCCGGGAGCTGAACTACAATGAGCAGTTCTTC.

This chain links TRBV10-3 with TRBJ1-2; no definite D call. There are 14 residues in the CDR3. Trimming removed 7 bases from V and 11 bases from J, with 23 bases in between. Germline values: CDR1 ENHRY, CDR2 SYGVKD. The CDR3, as DNA: TGTGCCATCACTGGGGTCACGGGAGTCGACTCGTACACCTTC. This translates into CAITGVTGVDSYTF.

The J gene is TRBJ2-6, the V gene TRBV6-2 or TRBV6-3, with TRBD1 identical over 7 bases. Germline V gene lookup returns CDR1 MNHEY and CDR2 SVGEGT. The CDR3 covers 17 residues. V lost 7 bases, J lost 4 bases, and 13 bases stayed unmatched. CDR3 protein: CASNLQGPGSGANVLTF. In DNA, the CDR3 is TGTGCCAGCAACCTACAGGGGCCAGGGTCAGGGGCCAACGTCCTGACTTTC.

The rearrangement links TRBV6-6 to TRBJ1-1, with D unclear. Looked up from germline, CDR1 is MNHNY and CDR2 is SVGAGI (reference sequence). The CDR3 is 13 amino acids. V lost 3 bases to trimming and J lost 2 bases, with 7 bases between them. The CDR3 loop reads CASSYDVNTEAFF. The DNA of the CDR3 is TGTGCCAGCAGTTATGACGTTAACACTGAAGCTTTCTTT.

The chain joins TRBV18 to TRBJ2-1; 15 nucleotides line up with TRBD2. The CDR3 consists of 16 residues. Trimming cost V 3 bases and J 9 bases; bases outside gene matches: 6. CDR1 KGHSH and CDR2 LQKENI come from the germline V gene. CDR3 nucleotide sequence: TGTGCCAGCTCACCGCAGGGACTAGCGGGAGGAGGTGAGCAGTTCTTC. Protein sequence: CASSPQGLAGGGEQFF.

The rearrangement links TRBV19 to TRBJ2-2; D is possibly TRBD1 (6 bases). Trimming took off 1 base at V and 2 bases at J, with 8 bases between the two ends. In germline, CDR1 is LNHDA, CDR2 SQIVND (reference sequence). The CDR3 has 15 residues. CDR3 loop: CASSIGTANTGELFF. For the CDR3, the DNA is TGTGCCAGTAGTATAGGGACAGCTAACACCGGGGAGCTGTTTTTT.

CDR3 sequence: CASSLDPGIEQYF. As DNA, the CDR3 is TGTGCCAGCAGCTTAGATCCGGGGATCGAGCAGTACTTC. The gene calls are TRBV11-3 and TRBJ2-7; weak D call: TRBD2 (5 bases). Germline V CDR1 and CDR2: SGHNT, YENEEA. Trimming removed 0 bases at V and 6 bases at J, with 9 bases between. There are 13 residues in the CDR3.

The chain couples TRBV12-3 or TRBV12-4 to TRBJ1-1; possible D gene TRBD1, 6 bases. V was cut by 5 bases and J by 4 bases, with 11 bases left in between. There are 13 residues in the CDR3. DNA for the CDR3: TGTGCCAGCAGTCTCCAGGGGTTCACTGAAGCTTTCTTT. Translated, it gives CASSLQGFTEAFF.